The rows below give T cell receptor beta chains drawn from one sample of a study of blood T cell repertoires in COVID-19. Sequenced by immunoSEQ multiplex PCR; TCRdb stores in-frame clones only, minus some. The table lists fewer than 700,000 clones, roughly 89% of them singletons, with 7.5% to 9% in the top ten. The sequencing input was peripheral blood. The receptors were sampled from a woman between 45 and 60 years old with COVID-19, enrolled during active disease. Both conserved end residues are part of each CDR3. The order of the fields is D gene, clone size, V gene, J gene, CDR3 protein, CDR3 DNA. The D gene is left open where the match is weak. The size entry is marked missing in some rows and otherwise reads once, few, many or a size class.

D gene: .; clone size: .; V gene: TRBV4-2; J gene: TRBJ1-2; CDR3 protein: CASSQGPLGYTF; CDR3 DNA: TGTGCCAGCAGCCAAGGCCCTCTAGGCTACACCTTC
D gene: .; clone size: once; V gene: TRBV11-3; J gene: TRBJ2-2; CDR3 protein: CASSLTITGELFF; CDR3 DNA: TGTGCCAGCAGCTTGACAATTACCGGGGAGCTGTTTTTT
D gene: .; clone size: .; V gene: TRBV19; J gene: TRBJ1-2; CDR3 protein: CASSPGALYGYTF; CDR3 DNA: TGTGCCAGTAGCCCAGGGGCCCTGTATGGCTACACCTTC
D gene: .; clone size: .; V gene: TRBV7-9; J gene: TRBJ1-4; CDR3 protein: CASSPPLYGGTNEKLFF; CDR3 DNA: TGTGCCAGCAGCCCACCCCTATACGGGGGGACTAATGAAAAACTGTTTTTT
D gene: .; clone size: .; V gene: TRBV5-8; J gene: TRBJ1-2; CDR3 protein: CASSLWGGISNGYTF; CDR3 DNA: TGTGCCAGCAGCTTGTGGGGGGGAATCAGCAATGGCTACACCTTC
D gene: TRBD2; clone size: .; V gene: TRBV6-5; J gene: TRBJ2-3; CDR3 protein: CASRRTGRTDTQYF; CDR3 DNA: TGTGCCAGCAGGCGTACCGGGAGGACAGATACGCAGTATTTT
D gene: TRBD1; clone size: .; V gene: TRBV29-1; J gene: TRBJ2-1; CDR3 protein: CSASSGTDYNEQFF; CDR3 DNA: TGCAGCGCTTCCTCCGGGACAGACTACAATGAGCAGTTCTTC
D gene: .; clone size: .; V gene: TRBV30; J gene: TRBJ2-1; CDR3 protein: CAWSVPFDISSYNEQFF; CDR3 DNA: TGTGCCTGGAGTGTACCCTTCGATATTAGCTCCTACAATGAGCAGTTCTTC
D gene: .; clone size: .; V gene: TRBV30; J gene: TRBJ1-1; CDR3 protein: CAWSVGPLNTEAFF; CDR3 DNA: TGTGCCTGGAGTGTGGGCCCCCTGAACACTGAAGCTTTCTTT
D gene: TRBD1; clone size: .; V gene: TRBV4-2; J gene: TRBJ2-4; CDR3 protein: CASSQEGDRGRWTAKNIQYF; CDR3 DNA: TGTGCCAGCAGCCAGGAGGGGGACAGGGGGCGATGGACAGCCAAAAACATTCAGTACTTC
D gene: TRBD1; clone size: .; V gene: TRBV28; J gene: TRBJ1-2; CDR3 protein: CATRDRGYGYTF; CDR3 DNA: TGTGCCACCCGGGACAGGGGCTATGGCTACACCTTC
D gene: .; clone size: once; V gene: TRBV18; J gene: TRBJ2-6; CDR3 protein: CASSPIRGSGANVLTF; CDR3 DNA: TGTGCCAGCTCACCCATTAGGGGATCTGGGGCCAACGTCCTGACTTTC
D gene: .; clone size: .; V gene: TRBV2; J gene: TRBJ2-6; CDR3 protein: CASSGRTGANVLTF; CDR3 DNA: TGTGCCAGCAGTGGGAGGACTGGGGCCAACGTCCTGACTTTC
D gene: .; clone size: few; V gene: TRBV5-6; J gene: TRBJ1-5; CDR3 protein: CASSLGGRPQHF; CDR3 DNA: TGTGCCAGCAGCTTGGGGGGGCGACCCCAGCATTTT
D gene: TRBD1; clone size: .; V gene: TRBV10-3; J gene: TRBJ1-5; CDR3 protein: CAISDPIRGSNQPQHF; CDR3 DNA: TGTGCCATCAGTGACCCCATCAGGGGGAGCAATCAGCCCCAGCATTTT
D gene: .; clone size: .; V gene: TRBV7-9; J gene: TRBJ1-4; CDR3 protein: CASSLELSEKLFF; CDR3 DNA: TGTGCCAGCAGCTTAGAGTTAAGCGAAAAACTGTTTTTT
D gene: .; clone size: .; V gene: TRBV28; J gene: TRBJ1-2; CDR3 protein: CASRLQGYGYTF; CDR3 DNA: TGTGCCAGCAGACTTCAGGGGTATGGCTACACCTTC
D gene: .; clone size: .; V gene: TRBV19; J gene: TRBJ2-3; CDR3 protein: CASSMGQVLLDTQYF; CDR3 DNA: TGTGCCAGTAGTATGGGTCAGGTCCTCTTGGATACGCAGTATTTT
D gene: .; clone size: .; V gene: TRBV5-4; J gene: TRBJ2-2; CDR3 protein: CASSGEADTGELFF; CDR3 DNA: TGTGCCAGCAGCGGTGAGGCAGACACCGGGGAGCTGTTTTTT
D gene: .; clone size: .; V gene: TRBV5-6; J gene: TRBJ1-2; CDR3 protein: CASSLAGGSGYTF; CDR3 DNA: TGTGCCAGCAGCTTGGCGGGCGGGAGTGGCTACACCTTC
D gene: .; clone size: .; V gene: TRBV12-5; J gene: TRBJ1-3; CDR3 protein: CASDTRSGGAGNTIYF; CDR3 DNA: TGTGCTAGTGACACTCGTTCAGGAGGGGCTGGAAACACCATATATTTT
D gene: .; clone size: .; V gene: TRBV2; J gene: TRBJ1-4; CDR3 protein: CASSEDYPGRLGEKLFF; CDR3 DNA: TGTGCCAGCAGTGAAGACTATCCGGGACGACTAGGTGAAAAACTGTTTTTT
D gene: .; clone size: few; V gene: TRBV24-1; J gene: TRBJ2-7; CDR3 protein: CATSDPNRYEQYF; CDR3 DNA: TGTGCCACCAGTGATCCTAATCGCTACGAGCAGTACTTC
D gene: .; clone size: .; V gene: TRBV10-1; J gene: TRBJ2-7; CDR3 protein: CARYTGGTDSYEQYF; CDR3 DNA: TGCGCCAGATACACAGGAGGGACGGACTCGTATGAGCAGTACTTC
D gene: TRBD1; clone size: .; V gene: TRBV5-1; J gene: TRBJ1-1; CDR3 protein: CASSLQGTNTEAFF; CDR3 DNA: TGCGCCAGCAGCTTACAGGGGACCAACACTGAAGCTTTCTTT
D gene: TRBD1; clone size: .; V gene: TRBV5-1; J gene: TRBJ2-2; CDR3 protein: CASSLDRPNTGELFF; CDR3 DNA: TGCGCCAGCAGCCTGGACAGGCCGAACACCGGGGAGCTGTTTTTT
D gene: TRBD1; clone size: once; V gene: TRBV7-3; J gene: TRBJ2-5; CDR3 protein: CASSTAGGFGETQYF; CDR3 DNA: TGTGCCAGCAGCACGGCAGGGGGCTTTGGGGAGACCCAGTACTTC
D gene: .; clone size: .; V gene: TRBV19; J gene: TRBJ1-2; CDR3 protein: CASSIDDRGYTF; CDR3 DNA: TGTGCCAGTAGTATAGATGATCGGGGCTACACCTTC
D gene: TRBD1; clone size: .; V gene: TRBV12-5; J gene: TRBJ1-5; CDR3 protein: CASGRITGGAWDQPQHF; CDR3 DNA: TGTGCTAGTGGTCGTATCACAGGGGGCGCGTGGGATCAGCCCCAGCATTTT
D gene: .; clone size: .; V gene: TRBV2; J gene: TRBJ2-1; CDR3 protein: CASSLSQTGTYNEQFF; CDR3 DNA: TGTGCCAGCAGTTTAAGTCAAACAGGGACCTACAATGAGCAGTTCTTC
D gene: TRBD1; clone size: .; V gene: TRBV7-2; J gene: TRBJ2-7; CDR3 protein: CASSSQGAGYYEQYF; CDR3 DNA: TGTGCCAGCAGTTCACAGGGGGCGGGGTACTACGAGCAGTACTTC
D gene: TRBD1; clone size: .; V gene: TRBV5-1; J gene: TRBJ2-3; CDR3 protein: CASSLGLGTGQYF; CDR3 DNA: TGCGCCAGCAGCTTGGGGCTTGGGACAGGGCAGTATTTT
D gene: TRBD1; clone size: .; V gene: TRBV6-5; J gene: TRBJ2-3; CDR3 protein: CASSLGQGVWYF; CDR3 DNA: TGTGCCAGCAGCCTTGGACAGGGGGTTTGGTATTTT
D gene: TRBD1; clone size: .; V gene: TRBV4-1; J gene: TRBJ1-4; CDR3 protein: CASSLGQGTEKLFF; CDR3 DNA: TGCGCCAGCAGCCTGGGACAGGGGACTGAAAAACTGTTTTTT
D gene: .; clone size: .; V gene: TRBV25-1; J gene: TRBJ2-7; CDR3 protein: CASSDNNGVRNEQYF; CDR3 DNA: TGTGCCAGCAGTGACAACAACGGGGTCAGGAACGAGCAGTACTTC
D gene: .; clone size: .; V gene: TRBV5-4; J gene: TRBJ2-3; CDR3 protein: CASSPHIGTDTQYF; CDR3 DNA: TGTGCCAGCAGCCCTCACATCGGCACAGATACGCAGTATTTT
D gene: .; clone size: .; V gene: TRBV19; J gene: TRBJ1-2; CDR3 protein: CASSALPGSSNYGYTF; CDR3 DNA: TGTGCCAGTAGTGCCCTCCCCGGGTCCTCTAACTATGGCTACACCTTC
D gene: .; clone size: few; V gene: TRBV5-6; J gene: TRBJ2-1; CDR3 protein: CASSLDPAGEQFF; CDR3 DNA: TGTGCCAGCAGCTTGGATCCGGCGGGTGAGCAGTTCTTC
D gene: .; clone size: .; V gene: TRBV27; J gene: TRBJ2-7; CDR3 protein: CASSLSPLGGYEQYF; CDR3 DNA: TGTGCCAGCAGTTTATCCCCCCTCGGGGGATACGAGCAGTACTTC